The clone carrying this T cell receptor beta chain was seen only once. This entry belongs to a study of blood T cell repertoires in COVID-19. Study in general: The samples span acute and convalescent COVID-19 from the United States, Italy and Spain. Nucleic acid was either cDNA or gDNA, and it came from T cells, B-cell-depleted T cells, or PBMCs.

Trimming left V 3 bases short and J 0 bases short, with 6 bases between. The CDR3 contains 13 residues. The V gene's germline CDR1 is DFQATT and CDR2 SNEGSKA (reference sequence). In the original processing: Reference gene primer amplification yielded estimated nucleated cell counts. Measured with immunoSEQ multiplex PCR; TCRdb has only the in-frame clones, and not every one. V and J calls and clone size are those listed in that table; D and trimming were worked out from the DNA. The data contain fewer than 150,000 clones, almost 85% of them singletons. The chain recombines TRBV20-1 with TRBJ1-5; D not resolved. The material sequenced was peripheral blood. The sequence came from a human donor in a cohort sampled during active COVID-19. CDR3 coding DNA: TGCAGTGCTAGTGGTTATAGCAATCAGCCCCAGCATTTT. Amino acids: CSASGYSNQPQHF.